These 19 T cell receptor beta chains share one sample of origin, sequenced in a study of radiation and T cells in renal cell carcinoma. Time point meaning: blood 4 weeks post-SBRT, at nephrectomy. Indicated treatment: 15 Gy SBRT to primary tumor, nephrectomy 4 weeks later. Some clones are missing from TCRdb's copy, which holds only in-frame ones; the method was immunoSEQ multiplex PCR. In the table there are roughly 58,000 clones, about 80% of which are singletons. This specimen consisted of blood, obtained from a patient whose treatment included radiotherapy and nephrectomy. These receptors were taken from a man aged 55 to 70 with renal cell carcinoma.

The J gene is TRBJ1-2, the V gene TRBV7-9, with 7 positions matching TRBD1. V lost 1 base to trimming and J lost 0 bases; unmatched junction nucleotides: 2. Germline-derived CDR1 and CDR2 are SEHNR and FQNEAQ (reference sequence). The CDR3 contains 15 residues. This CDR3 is CASSLEDRPNYGYTF. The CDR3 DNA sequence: TGTGCCAGCAGCTTAGAGGACAGGCCTAACTATGGCTACACCTTC.

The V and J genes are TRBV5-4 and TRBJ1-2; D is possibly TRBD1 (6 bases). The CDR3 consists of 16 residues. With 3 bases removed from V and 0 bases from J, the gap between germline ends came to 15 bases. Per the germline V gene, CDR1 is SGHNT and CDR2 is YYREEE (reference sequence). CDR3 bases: TGTGCCAGCAGCTCTACCCTCGGGACAACTAACTATGGCTACACCTTC. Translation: CASSSTLGTTNYGYTF.

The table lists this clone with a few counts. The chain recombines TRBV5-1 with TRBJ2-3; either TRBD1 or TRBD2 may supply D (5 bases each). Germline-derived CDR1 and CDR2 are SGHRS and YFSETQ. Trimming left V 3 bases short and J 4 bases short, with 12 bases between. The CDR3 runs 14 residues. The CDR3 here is CASSWDPLSDTQYF. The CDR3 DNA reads TGCGCCAGCAGCTGGGACCCACTGTCAGATACGCAGTATTTT.

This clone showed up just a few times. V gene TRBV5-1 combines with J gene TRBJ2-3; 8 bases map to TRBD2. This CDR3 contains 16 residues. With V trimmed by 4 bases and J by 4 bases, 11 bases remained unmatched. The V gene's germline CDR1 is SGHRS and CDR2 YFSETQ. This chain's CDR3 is CASSRGGGGGSDTQYF. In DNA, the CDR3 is TGCGCCAGCAGCAGGGGCGGGGGCGGGGGGTCAGATACGCAGTATTTT.

CDR3 DNA: TGTGCCAGCAGCTTGCCGGCGGCCGAGCAGTACTTC. Translated, it gives CASSLPAAEQYF. The chain has TRBV5-6 and TRBJ2-7; D call uncertain. Looked up from germline, CDR1 is SGHDT and CDR2 is YYEEEE. The CDR3 length is 12 residues. Trimming left V 1 base short and J 6 bases short, with 8 bases between.

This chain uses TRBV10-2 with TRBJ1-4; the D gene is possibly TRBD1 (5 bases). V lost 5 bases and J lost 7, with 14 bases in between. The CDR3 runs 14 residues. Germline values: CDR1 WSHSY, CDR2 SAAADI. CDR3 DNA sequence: TGCGCCAGCAGTTCCGGGGCCGCGGGTGAAAAACTGTTTTTT. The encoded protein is CASSSGAAGEKLFF.

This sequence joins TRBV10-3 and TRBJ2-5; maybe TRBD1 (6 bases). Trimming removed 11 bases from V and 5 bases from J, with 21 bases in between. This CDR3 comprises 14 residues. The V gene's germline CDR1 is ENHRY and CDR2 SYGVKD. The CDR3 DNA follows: TGTGCCGCCGCTGCAAAAGACAGGTTGGAGACCCAGTACTTC. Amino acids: CAAAAKDRLETQYF.

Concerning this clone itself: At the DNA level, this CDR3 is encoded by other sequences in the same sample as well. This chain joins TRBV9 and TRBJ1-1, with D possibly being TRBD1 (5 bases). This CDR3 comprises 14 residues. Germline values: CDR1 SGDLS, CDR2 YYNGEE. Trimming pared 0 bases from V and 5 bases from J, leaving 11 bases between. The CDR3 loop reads CASSVAGEGTEAFF. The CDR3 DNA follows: TGTGCCAGCAGCGTAGCGGGGGAGGGTACTGAAGCTTTCTTT.

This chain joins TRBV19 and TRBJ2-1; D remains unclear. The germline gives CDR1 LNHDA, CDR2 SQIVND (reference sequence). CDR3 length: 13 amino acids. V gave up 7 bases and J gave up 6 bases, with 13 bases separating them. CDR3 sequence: CASKPPSGNEQFF. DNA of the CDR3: TGTGCCAGTAAACCGCCCTCGGGCAATGAGCAGTTCTTC.

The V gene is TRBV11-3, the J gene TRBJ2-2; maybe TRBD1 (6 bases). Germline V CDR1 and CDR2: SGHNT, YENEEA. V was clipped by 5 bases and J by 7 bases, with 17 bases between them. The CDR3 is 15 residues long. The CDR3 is CASSTQDSRGGELFF. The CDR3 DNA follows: TGTGCCAGCAGCACCCAGGACAGTAGGGGCGGGGAGCTGTTTTTT.

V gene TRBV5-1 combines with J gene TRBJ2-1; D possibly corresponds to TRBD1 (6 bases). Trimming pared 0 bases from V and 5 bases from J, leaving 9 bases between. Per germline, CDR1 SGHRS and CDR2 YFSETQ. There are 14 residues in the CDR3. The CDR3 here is CASSLGQVDNEQFF. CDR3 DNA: TGCGCCAGCAGCTTGGGACAGGTAGACAATGAGCAGTTCTTC.

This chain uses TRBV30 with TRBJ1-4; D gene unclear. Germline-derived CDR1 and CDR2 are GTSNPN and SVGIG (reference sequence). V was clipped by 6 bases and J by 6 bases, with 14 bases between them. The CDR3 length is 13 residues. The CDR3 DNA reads TGTGCCTGCCCGACAAGGCACGATGAAAAACTGTTTTTT. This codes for CACPTRHDEKLFF.

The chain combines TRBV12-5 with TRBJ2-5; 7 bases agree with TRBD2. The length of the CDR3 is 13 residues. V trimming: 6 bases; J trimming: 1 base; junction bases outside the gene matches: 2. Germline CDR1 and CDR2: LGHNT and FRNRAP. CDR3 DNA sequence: TGTGCTAGTGGGGCTAGCGGCCAAGAGACCCAGTACTTC. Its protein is CASGASGQETQYF. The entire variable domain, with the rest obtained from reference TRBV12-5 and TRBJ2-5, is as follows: DARVTQTPRHKVTEMGQEVTMRCQPILGHNTVFWYRQTMMQGLELLAYFRNRAPLDDSGMPKDRFSAEMPDATLATLKIQPSEPRDSAVYFCASGASGQETQYFGPGTRLLVL.

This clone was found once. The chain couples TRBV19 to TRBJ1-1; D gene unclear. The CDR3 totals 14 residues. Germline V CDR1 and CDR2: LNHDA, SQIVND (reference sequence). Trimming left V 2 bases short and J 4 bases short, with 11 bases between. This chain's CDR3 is CASSIRRGSTEAFF. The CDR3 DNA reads TGTGCCAGTAGTATACGTCGGGGAAGCACTGAAGCTTTCTTT.

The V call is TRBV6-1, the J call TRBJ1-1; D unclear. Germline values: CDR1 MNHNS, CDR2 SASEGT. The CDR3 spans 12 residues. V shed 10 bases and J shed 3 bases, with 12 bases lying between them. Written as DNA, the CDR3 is TGTGCCACCCTCGATCGCTACACTGAAGCTTTCTTT. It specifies CATLDRYTEAFF.

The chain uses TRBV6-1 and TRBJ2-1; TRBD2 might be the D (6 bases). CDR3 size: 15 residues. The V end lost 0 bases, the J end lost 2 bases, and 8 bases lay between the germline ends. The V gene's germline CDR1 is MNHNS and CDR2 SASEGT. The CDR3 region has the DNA TGTGCCAGCAGTGAAGCGGGAGGTGCCTACAATGAGCAGTTCTTC. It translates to CASSEAGGAYNEQFF.

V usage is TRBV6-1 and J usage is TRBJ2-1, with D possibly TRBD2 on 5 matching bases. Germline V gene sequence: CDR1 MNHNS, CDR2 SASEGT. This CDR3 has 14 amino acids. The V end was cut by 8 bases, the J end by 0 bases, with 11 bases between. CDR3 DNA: TGTGCCAGCCCAGGAGCGGACTCCTACAATGAGCAGTTCTTC. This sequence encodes CASPGADSYNEQFF.

CDR3 coding DNA: TGTGCCACCGATGGGACTAGCGGGAGTGGCACCTACGAGCAGTACGTC. The encoded protein is CATDGTSGSGTYEQYV. This chain uses TRBV2 with TRBJ2-7; 14 bases align to TRBD2. Germline-derived CDR1 and CDR2 are SNHLY and FYNNEI. J lost 2 bases, V lost 10 bases, and 10 bases had no gene match. This CDR3 comprises 16 residues.

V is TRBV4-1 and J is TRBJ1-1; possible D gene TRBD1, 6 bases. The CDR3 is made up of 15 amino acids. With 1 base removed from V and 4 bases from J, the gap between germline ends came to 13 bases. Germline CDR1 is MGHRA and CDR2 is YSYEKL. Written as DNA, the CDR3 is TGCGCCAGCAGCCAAGGGGAGGGGGGGTTCACTGAAGCTTTCTTT. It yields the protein CASSQGEGGFTEAFF.